These T cell receptor beta chains were read from a single sample in a study of OX40 agonist ivuxolimab in advanced cancers. Clones were read by immunoSEQ multiplex PCR, and TCRdb kept only the in-frame ones, dropping some. The data contain about 27,000 clones, approximately 85% of them singletons. This material consisted of CD4+ or CD8+ T cells sorted from blood, taken in a trial of the OX40 agonist ivuxolimab. All receptors derive from an adult with an advanced solid tumor such as melanoma, head and neck, liver or kidney cancer. Both conserved end residues are part of each CDR3. The D gene is left open where the match is weak. Clone size is shown for a subset of rows, as once, few, many or a class of expanded clone.

d_call | j_call | clone_size | v_call | cdr3_nt | cdr3_aa
- | TRBJ1-4 | few | TRBV5-1 | TGCGCCAGCAGCTTTCGCGGGTTGGACGAAAAACTGTTTTTT | CASSFRGLDEKLFF
TRBD2 | TRBJ2-7 | - | TRBV2 | TGTGCCAGCAGTCGATTGACTAGCGGGGGTTACGAGCAGTACTTC | CASSRLTSGGYEQYF
- | TRBJ1-5 | - | TRBV30 | TGTGCCTTCGGATCGGATAATAGCAATCAGCCCCAGCATTTT | CAFGSDNSNQPQHF
- | TRBJ1-1 | - | TRBV5-1 | TGCGCCAGCAGCTTTGGAGGGGAGAACACTGAAGCTTTCTTT | CASSFGGENTEAFF
TRBD2 | TRBJ2-3 | - | TRBV27 | TGTGCCAGCTCCTTCCGACTAGCGGGAGGGCCTCCAGATACGCAGTATTTT | CASSFRLAGGPPDTQYF
TRBD1 | TRBJ1-2 | - | TRBV30 | TGTGCCTGGAATCAGGGGGTTAACTATGGCTACACCTTC | CAWNQGVNYGYTF
- | TRBJ2-1 | - | TRBV19 | TGTGCCAGTAGTAAGGGACCTCCGGGACATCAAGCTTACAATGAGCAGTTCTTC | CASSKGPPGHQAYNEQFF
- | TRBJ2-3 | - | TRBV27 | TGTGCCAGCAGTGTAAGCAGACCTAGCACAGATACGCAGTATTTT | CASSVSRPSTDTQYF
- | TRBJ2-7 | - | TRBV7-9 | TGTGCCAGCAGCTTAGCGCAGTGGGAGCAGTACTTC | CASSLAQWEQYF
- | TRBJ2-1 | - | TRBV4-1 | TGCGCCAGCAGCCGGCTAGAAGAGCAGTTCTTC | CASSRLEEQFF
TRBD1 | TRBJ1-2 | few | TRBV2 | TGTGCCAGCGTTTCCGGGACAGTTGGCTACACCTTC | CASVSGTVGYTF
TRBD1 | TRBJ1-5 | - | TRBV6-5 | TGTGCCAGCAGTTCCACAGGGGGGTCTCAGCCCCAGCATTTT | CASSSTGGSQPQHF
- | TRBJ1-2 | - | TRBV19 | TGTGCCACCCGGGAGGGGTACTATGGCTACACCTTC | CATREGYYGYTF
- | TRBJ2-7 | - | TRBV5-6 | TGTGCCAGCAGCACTGGTGGAGCCTACGAGCAGTACTTC | CASSTGGAYEQYF
- | TRBJ2-2 | - | TRBV4-1 | TGCGCCAGCAGCCCATACCGGGACCCGCGGGACACCGGGGAGCTGTTTTTT | CASSPYRDPRDTGELFF
- | TRBJ1-2 | - | TRBV5-1 | TGCGCCAGCAGCTTGACAGGACTTGGAGGCTACACCTTC | CASSLTGLGGYTF
- | TRBJ1-5 | - | TRBV7-9 | TGTGCCAGCAGCCCCAATAGCAATCAGCCCCAGCATTTT | CASSPNSNQPQHF
- | TRBJ2-3 | - | TRBV5-6 | TGTGCCAGCAGCTTGGGACTGTTCACAGATACGCAGTATTTT | CASSLGLFTDTQYF
- | TRBJ1-3 | - | TRBV5-6 | TGTGCCAGCAGCTGGGACCAATCTGGAAACACCATATATTTT | CASSWDQSGNTIYF
- | TRBJ1-5 | - | TRBV25-1 | TGTGCCAGCAGTGTTTCGGGGGCAGACCAGCCCCAGCATTTT | CASSVSGADQPQHF
- | TRBJ2-3 | - | TRBV9 | TGTGCCAGCAGCTTCCGGGGGGCCGGGTCAGATACGCAGTATTTT | CASSFRGAGSDTQYF
TRBD1 | TRBJ1-4 | - | TRBV5-1 | TGCGCCAGCAGAGGGACAGATTACTTAACTAATGAAAAACTGTTTTTT | CASRGTDYLTNEKLFF
- | TRBJ2-3 | - | TRBV5-4 | TGTGCCAGCTTATCCCAGGGCCATGGGTTAGGGACAGATACGCAGTATTTT | CASLSQGHGLGTDTQYF
- | TRBJ1-1 | - | TRBV6-1 | TGTGCCAGCAGTGAGACAGAAGGGACTGAAGCTTTCTTT | CASSETEGTEAFF
TRBD1 | TRBJ1-1 | once | TRBV9 | TGTGCCAGCAGCGTCGGGACAGGGCCGACCGCTTTCTTT | CASSVGTGPTAFF
TRBD2 | TRBJ2-3 | - | TRBV27 | TGTGCCAGCAGTTTATTGACCCCCCTAGCGGGAGGACCAGATACGCAGTATTTT | CASSLLTPLAGGPDTQYF
- | TRBJ1-1 | - | TRBV15 | TGTGCCACCAGCAAGTGGGGAGGCAACACTGAAGCTTTCTTT | CATSKWGGNTEAFF
- | TRBJ2-7 | - | TRBV27 | TGTGCCAGCAGGAGGGCCGGGCGATCCTACGAGCAGTACTTC | CASRRAGRSYEQYF
- | TRBJ2-1 | once | TRBV5-1 | TGCGCCAGCAGCTTGGCACCCGTAGAGCAGTTCTTC | CASSLAPVEQFF
TRBD2 | TRBJ2-2 | - | TRBV11-2 | TGTGCCAGCAGCAGAAGCGGGGGGGACACCGGGGAGCTGTTTTTT | CASSRSGGDTGELFF
TRBD1 | TRBJ1-1 | once | TRBV4-1 | TGCGCCAGCAGCCCCGGGACAGGGGGATGGACTGAAGCTTTCTTT | CASSPGTGGWTEAFF
- | TRBJ2-2 | medium-sized | TRBV19 | TGTGCCACACCTAATCAGGGGGGCCCGAACACCGGGGAGCTGTTTTTT | CATPNQGGPNTGELFF
TRBD1 | TRBJ1-2 | few | TRBV2 | TGTGCCAGCAGTGAAAGTAGGACAGGAGCTAACTATGGCTACACCTTC | CASSESRTGANYGYTF
- | TRBJ1-3 | - | TRBV5-4 | TGTGCCAGCAGCTTTGGTGGGTACGGAAACACCATATATTTT | CASSFGGYGNTIYF
- | TRBJ1-2 | - | TRBV27 | TGTGCCAGCAGAGCAGGAAACTATGGCTACACCTTC | CASRAGNYGYTF
- | TRBJ1-1 | - | TRBV27 | TGTGCCAGCAGTTTCGGGGGTTCAGCTTTCTTT | CASSFGGSAFF
TRBD2 | TRBJ2-2 | - | TRBV28 | TGTGCCAGCAGCCCCACTAGCGGGGGGGCCTGGGCCGGGGAGCTGTTTTTT | CASSPTSGGAWAGELFF
- | TRBJ2-6 | - | TRBV7-9 | TGTGCCAGCAGCTCATCCAAGACAGCTGGGGCCAACGTCCTGACTTTC | CASSSSKTAGANVLTF
- | TRBJ1-1 | - | TRBV4-2 | TGTGCCAGCAGCTCCACGGGGGGCTTCACTGAAGCTTTCTTT | CASSSTGGFTEAFF
TRBD1 | TRBJ2-7 | once | TRBV11-2 | TGTGCCAGCAGCTTGGGGACAGGGTACTCCTACGAGCAGTACTTC | CASSLGTGYSYEQYF
- | TRBJ2-1 | - | TRBV7-2 | TGTGCCAGCAGCCTCGAGCGGCTTAGCTCCTACAATGAGCAGTTCTTC | CASSLERLSSYNEQFF
- | TRBJ2-1 | - | TRBV2 | TGTGCCCGCGGGTCTAGCTCCTACAATGAGCAGTTCTTC | CARGSSSYNEQFF
TRBD2 | TRBJ2-3 | - | TRBV5-1 | TGCGCCAGCAGCTGGTCCGGGACTAGGCTGACAGATACGCAGTATTTT | CASSWSGTRLTDTQYF
- | TRBJ1-2 | - | TRBV7-9 | TGTGCCAGCAGCACCCGGGGGAAAGGCTACACCTTC | CASSTRGKGYTF
- | TRBJ1-4 | - | TRBV21-1 | TGTGCCAGCAGCCCCCGGGGGTGCGAGGGGGGGGAAGAAAAACTGTTTTTT | CASSPRGCEGGEEKLFF
- | TRBJ1-1 | - | TRBV5-6 | TGTGCCAGCGGGCCGGGGTGGGGCAACACTGAAGCTTTCTTT | CASGPGWGNTEAFF
TRBD1 | TRBJ2-7 | - | TRBV28 | TGTGCCAGCAGTTTACAGGGGGCCAACGAGCAGTACTTC | CASSLQGANEQYF
TRBD2 | TRBJ2-5 | - | TRBV9 | TGTGCCAGCAGCGCCAGCGGGGGGGCGGAGACCCAGTACTTC | CASSASGGAETQYF
TRBD1 | TRBJ1-1 | - | TRBV6-5 | TGTGCCAGCAGTTACACCCCCGACAGGGCTCTTGAAGCTTTCTTT | CASSYTPDRALEAFF
- | TRBJ2-3 | - | TRBV4-3 | TGCGCCAGCAGCCATGCCTCGTCAGGGGATACGCAGTATTTT | CASSHASSGDTQYF
TRBD1 | TRBJ1-6 | - | TRBV6-1 | TGTGCCAGTAGTGACAGGGAAGAATCACCCCTCCACTTT | CASSDREESPLHF
TRBD2 | TRBJ2-3 | medium-sized | TRBV5-1 | TGCGCCAGCAGCTTGGCCATGACTAGCGGAAGCACAGATACGCAGTATTTT | CASSLAMTSGSTDTQYF
- | TRBJ1-1 | - | TRBV13 | TGTGCCAGCAGCTTAGGTGGGCAGGCCAGAGGTGAAGCTTTCTTT | CASSLGGQARGEAFF
- | TRBJ1-2 | - | TRBV7-9 | TGTGCCAGCAGTCCGGGACATTACTATGGCTACACCTTC | CASSPGHYYGYTF
- | TRBJ1-1 | once | TRBV10-2 | TGCGCCAGCAGTGAAGGAGGGGAAGCTTTCTTT | CASSEGGEAFF
- | TRBJ2-7 | - | TRBV6-5 | TGTGCCAGCAGTTACTCGAACGGCGAGCAGTACTTC | CASSYSNGEQYF